The clone carrying this T cell receptor (beta chain) showed up just a few times. A second PCR of about 7 to 11 cycles used a sample-barcoded 5' primer and a J-beta primer mix. Using its own MiXCR run on the 5' RACE reads, TCRdb lists one record per CDR3 protein. The sample yields more than 650,000 distinct CDR3 sequences, 22% seen once. The sample is drawn from a study of blood T cells in healthy people across ages. V was trimmed by 0 bases and J by 2 bases, leaving 15 bases between them. The germline V gene encodes CDR1 MNHEY and CDR2 SMNVEV (reference sequence). The CDR3 spans 17 residues. The chain uses TRBV27 and TRBJ2-3; D uncertain. Sequencing was performed on blood. The TCR originated in a man in his 70s in good health. The CDR3 sequence: CASSLSNRVWATDTQYF. DNA of the CDR3: TGTGCCAGCAGTTTATCGAATCGGGTCTGGGCCACAGATACGCAGTATTTT.